This T cell receptor beta chain was captured by sequencing in a study of immune evolution from preneoplasia to lung adenocarcinoma. Study results and caveats: Clonality was highest in normal lung, lower in later-stage lesions apparently.

Assay: immunoSEQ multiplex PCR; the TCRdb copy retains only in-frame clones and omits some. The table lists approximately 5,800 clones, approximately 80% of them singletons, with 14% in the top ten. A word on this clone: The target antigen is unknown.

Resections took place in Japan or China from about 2014 to 2018. H&E slides confirmed each diagnosis, reviewed by two pathologists independently. CDR1 KGHSH and CDR2 LQKENI come from the germline V gene. V was clipped by 3 bases and J by 5 bases, with 10 bases between them. This CDR3 contains 13 residues. The source material was FFPE adjacent normal lung tissue. This chain joins TRBV18 and TRBJ2-5; no firm D call. The receptor was derived from a person aged 65 to 79 with lung adenocarcinoma. In DNA, the CDR3 is TGTGCCAGCTCACCGGGGAAGTGGGAGACCCAGTACTTC. Its protein is CASSPGKWETQYF.